A single T cell receptor beta chain is shown here with its context. While infection was still active, Seattle patients were enrolled and then followed longitudinally. Some clones are missing from TCRdb's copy, which holds only in-frame ones; the method was immunoSEQ multiplex PCR. This table holds roughly 160,000 clones, approximately 85% found once. CDR1 is LGHDT, CDR2 YNNKEL, per germline (reference sequence). The CDR3 is 17 residues long. Trimming removed 1 base at V and 4 bases at J, with 17 bases between. The sample comes from a study of blood T cell repertoires in COVID-19. Source material: peripheral blood. The clonotype originates from a man at least 80 years old with COVID-19, enrolled during active disease. V and J are TRBV3-1 (or the pseudogene TRBV3-2) and TRBJ2-1; tentative D call: TRBD2 (6 bases). The CDR3 loop reads CASSQGVGLTTYNEQFF. The CDR3 nucleotides are TGTGCCAGCAGCCAAGGTGTAGGACTAACTACTTACAATGAGCAGTTCTTC.